This TCR beta chain was profiled in a study of blood T cell repertoires in COVID-19. On the study more broadly: The cDNA or gDNA used as material had been derived from T cells, B-cell-depleted T cells, or PBMCs.

Germline trimming cut 4 bases from V and 2 bases from J; bases unmatched to any gene: 6. The CDR3 extends over 14 amino acids. CDR1 is SGDLS, CDR2 YYNGEE, per germline. Sequencing was performed with immunoSEQ multiplex PCR; in TCRdb, only in-frame clones are kept and a portion is missing. The sample has 200,000 to 300,000 clones; around 89% are singletons. Clinical history reported by participants formed the basis on which cohorts were assigned. Two negative PCRs, clearance, or symptom resolution were required of recovered Cohort 3 donors. This sequence joins TRBV9 and TRBJ2-7, with 7 nucleotides matching TRBD1. The sample was PBMCs or T cells enriched from blood (not recorded which). The receptor comes from a man in his forties or fifties who had recovered from COVID-19. This chain's CDR3 is CASSIGDSAYEQYF. The DNA for the CDR3 is TGTGCCAGCAGCATAGGGGACAGCGCCTACGAGCAGTACTTC.